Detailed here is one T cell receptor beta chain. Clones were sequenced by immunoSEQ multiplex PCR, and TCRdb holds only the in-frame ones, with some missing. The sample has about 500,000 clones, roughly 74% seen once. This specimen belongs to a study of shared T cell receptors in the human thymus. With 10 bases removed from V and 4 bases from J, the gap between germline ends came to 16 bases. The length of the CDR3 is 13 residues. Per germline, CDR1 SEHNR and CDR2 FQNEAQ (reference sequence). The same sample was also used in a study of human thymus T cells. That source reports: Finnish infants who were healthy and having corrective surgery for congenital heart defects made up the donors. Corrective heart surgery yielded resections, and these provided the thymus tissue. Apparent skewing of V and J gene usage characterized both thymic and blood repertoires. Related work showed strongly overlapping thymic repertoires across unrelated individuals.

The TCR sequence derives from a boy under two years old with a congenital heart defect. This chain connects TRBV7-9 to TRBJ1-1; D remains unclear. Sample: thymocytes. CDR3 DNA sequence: TGTGCCACCTCATGGGGAGACACCACTGAAGCTTTCTTT. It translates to CATSWGDTTEAFF.